The 30 T cell receptor beta chains below were found in one sample sequenced in a study of regulatory T cells in long-lasting Graves disease. The time point here: persistent/refractory GD, antithyroid drugs over 5 years with positive TRAb. Generation of the TCR library employed RNA extracted from PBMCs. Construction of TCR beta libraries relied on iRepertoire HTBI primers and on Arm-PCR targeting CDR3 regions. TCRdb processed the multiplex PCR reads anew with MiXCR; each CDR3 protein has one entry. The data show 600,000 to 850,000 distinct CDR3 sequences, roughly 30% seen once. The sequencing used peripheral blood mononuclear cells (PBMCs), collected when the disease was refractory, from a patient treated with antithyroid drugs. Receptors were obtained from a female donor with Graves disease.

The chain combines TRBV6-4 with TRBJ1-2; perhaps TRBD1 as D (5 bases). CDR3 length equals 15 residues. V was clipped by 5 bases and J by 0 bases, with 13 bases between them. Germline V gene data show CDR1 as MRHNA and CDR2 as SNTAGT. CDR3 sequence (DNA): TGTGCCAGCAGTCAGACACCCAGGGCTAACTATGGCTACACCTTC. This encodes CASSQTPRANYGYTF.

The V call is TRBV20-1, the J call TRBJ1-2, with D unresolved. This CDR3 spans 13 amino acids. CDR1 is DFQATT, CDR2 SNEGSKA, per germline (reference sequence). V dropped 1 base and J dropped 3 bases, with 9 bases sitting between them. The CDR3 here is CSARGRRDYGYTF. Here the CDR3 DNA reads TGCAGTGCTAGAGGTCGGAGGGACTATGGCTACACCTTC.

The V gene is TRBV7-6, the J gene TRBJ1-4; D is possibly TRBD1 (6 bases). Trimming pared 5 bases from V and 6 bases from J, leaving 16 bases between. The CDR3 runs to 15 residues. Per the germline V gene, CDR1 is SGHVS and CDR2 is FNYEAQ. CDR3 bases: TGTGCCAGCAGCCAAACTACAGGGTTGGATGAAAAACTGTTTTTT. This codes for CASSQTTGLDEKLFF. The variable domain in full, completed from reference TRBV7-6 and TRBJ1-4, reads GAGVSQSPRYKVTKRGQDVALRCDPISGHVSLYWYRQALGQGPEFLTYFNYEAQQDKSGLPNDRFSAERPEGSISTLTIQRTEQRDSAMYRCASSQTTGLDEKLFFGSGTQLSVL.

This clonotype was seen ten or more times. The genes are TRBV15 and TRBJ1-5; weak D call: TRBD1 (6 bases). Germline V gene lookup returns CDR1 LNHNV and CDR2 YYDKDF (reference sequence). V was clipped by 3 bases and J by 4 bases, with 10 bases between them. This CDR3 comprises 14 residues. The DNA for the CDR3 is TGTGCCACCAGCAGGGACAGTTGGAATCAGCCCCAGCATTTT. This sequence encodes CATSRDSWNQPQHF.

The V call is TRBV14, the J call TRBJ1-5; 7 nucleotides line up with TRBD1. This CDR3 comprises 17 residues. J was trimmed by 2 bases and V by 0 bases; bases with no gene match: 7. In germline, CDR1 is SGHDN, CDR2 FVKESK. The CDR3 loop reads CASSQDSEGARNQPQHF. The DNA of the CDR3 is TGTGCCAGCAGCCAAGATTCGGAGGGGGCGCGCAATCAGCCCCAGCATTTT.

The chain joins TRBV2 to TRBJ1-2; D perhaps matches TRBD1 (6 bases). V lost 6 bases, J lost 7 bases, and 12 bases lay in between. Germline CDR1 reads SNHLY; CDR2 reads FYNNEI. This CDR3 is 12 amino acids long. CDR3 loop: CASRPDSPGYTF. CDR3 sequence (DNA): TGTGCCAGCAGACCGGACAGTCCTGGCTACACCTTC. Looking up the rest from reference TRBV2 and TRBJ1-2 gives the full variable domain: EPEVTQTPSHQVTQMGQEVILRCVPISNHLYFYWYRQILGQKVEFLVSFYNNEISEKSEIFDDQFSVERPDGSNFTLKIRSTKLEDSAMYFCASRPDSPGYTFGSGTRLTVV.

Many counts were recorded for this clonotype. V and J are TRBV7-9 and TRBJ2-7, with 10 positions matching TRBD2. The germline V gene encodes CDR1 SEHNR and CDR2 FQNEAQ (reference sequence). J was trimmed by 1 base and V by 5 bases; bases with no gene match: 5. The CDR3 is 15 amino acids. CDR3 bases: TGTGCCAGCAGCCTCGGACTAGCGGCTTCCTACGAGCAGTACTTC. It translates to CASSLGLAASYEQYF.

A few counts support this clonotype. The CDR3 loop is CASSEGQGEGETQYF. CDR3 in DNA: TGTGCCAGCAGTGAGGGACAGGGGGAAGGCGAGACCCAGTACTTC. The chain links TRBV6-1 to TRBJ2-1; the match to TRBD1 covers 11 bases. Matching the DNA end better, TRBJ2-5 makes the J call doubtful. The CDR3 extends over 15 amino acids. Germline CDR1 reads MNHNS; CDR2 reads SASEGT.

Many counts were recorded for this clonotype. The chain links TRBV12-3 or TRBV12-4 to TRBJ1-5; D not certain. CDR3 length: 14 amino acids. Trimming shortened V by 6 bases and J by 9 bases, and 18 bases separated the two germline ends. The CDR3 DNA reads as TGTGCCAGCAGCGATCGACGACGGTCCGCGCCCCAGCATTTT. As protein: CASSDRRRSAPQHF.

The CDR3 spells CASSLSPAGGPYEQYF. The CDR3 nucleotides read TGTGCCAGCAGCTTATCTCCCGCGGGAGGCCCCTACGAGCAGTACTTC. The rearrangement links TRBV7-3 to TRBJ2-7; TRBD2 matches at 8 bases. V lost 2 bases to trimming and J lost 2 bases; unmatched junction nucleotides: 8. This CDR3 comprises 16 residues. Looked up from germline, CDR1 is SGHTA and CDR2 is FQGTGA.

This clonotype was counted ten times or more. The chain joins TRBV19 to TRBJ1-4; D possibly corresponds to TRBD1 (5 bases). CDR3 length equals 15 residues. The V and J ends lost 5 bases and 0 bases respectively, with 10 bases between them. Germline loops: CDR1 LNHDA, CDR2 SQIVND (reference sequence). This chain's CDR3 is CASSRQIATNEKLFF. In nucleotides, the CDR3 is TGTGCCAGTAGTCGACAGATTGCAACTAATGAAAAACTGTTTTTT.

This clonotype was seen many times. The CDR3 loop reads CASSQGQETQYF. The CDR3 nucleotides read TGTGCCAGCAGCCAAGGACAAGAGACCCAGTACTTC. The V gene is TRBV3-1, the J gene TRBJ2-5; the D is unclear. The V end was cut by 1 base, the J end by 2 bases, with 2 bases between. The CDR3 length is 12 residues. CDR1 and CDR2 from the germline V gene are LGHDT and YNNKEL (reference sequence).

The chain combines TRBV6-2 or TRBV6-3 with TRBJ1-5, with D possibly TRBD1 on 6 matching bases. This CDR3 is built from 16 residues. Trimming took 6 bases from V and 1 from J, leaving 16 bases between them. Looked up from germline, CDR1 is MNHEY and CDR2 is SVGEGT. CDR3 nucleotide sequence: TGTGCCAGCAGGTCCGGGACACCCCAGAGCAATCAGCCCCAGCATTTT. Protein product: CASRSGTPQSNQPQHF.

This clonotype was seen only a few times. The rearrangement joins TRBV6-1 to TRBJ2-3, with no clear D. The CDR3 is 13 amino acids. V lost 8 bases to trimming and J lost 2 bases, with 11 bases between them. Germline loops: CDR1 MNHNS, CDR2 SASEGT. The CDR3 region is CASFRRNTDTQYF. The CDR3 bases are TGTGCCAGCTTCAGGCGTAACACAGATACGCAGTATTTT.

Many counts were recorded for this clonotype. The chain has TRBV6-2 or TRBV6-3 and TRBJ2-7; 8 positions agree with TRBD2. The junction had 3 bases not matched to a gene; V was cut back by 6 bases and J by 2 bases. The CDR3 totals 13 residues. Germline V gene data show CDR1 as MNHEY and CDR2 as SVGEGT. The DNA for the CDR3 is TGTGCCAGCAGGATGGGACTAGCCTACGAGCAGTACTTC. Translating gives CASRMGLAYEQYF.

The CDR3 region has the DNA TGTGCCAGCAGTTTCGGCGGGGCGATATCCAATCAGCCCCAGCATTTT. Its translation: CASSFGGAISNQPQHF. The chain recombines TRBV27 with TRBJ1-5; a possible D gene is TRBD1 (5 bases). Trimming took 3 bases from V and 3 from J, leaving 15 bases between them. This CDR3 is built from 16 residues. Germline V lookup: CDR1 MNHEY, CDR2 SMNVEV (reference sequence).

This clonotype was seen many times. V is TRBV20-1 and J is TRBJ1-1, with D maybe TRBD1 (5 bases). The CDR3 consists of 13 residues. Trimming pared 3 bases from V and 6 bases from J, leaving 14 bases between. Germline V lookup: CDR1 DFQATT, CDR2 SNEGSKA (reference sequence). The CDR3 spells CSASVTRDAEAFF. CDR3 bases: TGCAGTGCTAGTGTGACCAGGGACGCTGAAGCTTTCTTT.

This clonotype was observed a few times. This chain uses TRBV6-5 with TRBJ1-1; D call uncertain. V was cut by 2 bases and J by 7 bases, with 8 bases left in between. Germline values: CDR1 MNHEY, CDR2 SVGAGI. The CDR3 has 12 amino acids. Written as DNA, the CDR3 is TGTGCCAGCAGTTACAAAGTTGGTGAAGCTTTCTTT. Translating gives CASSYKVGEAFF.

The V gene is TRBV6-1, the J gene TRBJ1-5; the D is unclear. The CDR3 length is 16 residues. Germline V gives CDR1 MNHNS, CDR2 SASEGT. Trimming removed 6 bases from V and 5 bases from J, with 20 bases in between. CDR3 sequence reads: CASRSLRTAGHQPQHF. Written as DNA, the CDR3 is TGTGCCAGCAGGAGCCTACGGACGGCGGGTCATCAGCCCCAGCATTTT.

This chain joins TRBV12-3 or TRBV12-4 and TRBJ1-2; 7 bases line up with TRBD1. The CDR3 is made up of 13 amino acids. Trimming removed 1 base from V and 7 bases from J; junction bases left unmatched: 3. The CDR3 coding sequence is TGTGCCAGCAGTTTAGAGGGGGCGCTTGGCTACACCTTC. It is translated as CASSLEGALGYTF.

The chain carries TRBV5-1 and TRBJ2-3; D not certain. This CDR3 has 13 residues. CDR1 and CDR2 (germline): SGHRS, YFSETQ. V gave up 0 bases and J gave up 1 base, with 3 bases separating them. In DNA form, the CDR3 reads TGCGCCAGCAGCTTGGGACGCACAGATACGCAGTATTTT. As protein: CASSLGRTDTQYF. Combining the CDR3 with reference TRBV5-1 and TRBJ2-3 gives the whole variable domain KAGVTQTPRYLIKTRGQQVTLSCSPISGHRSVSWYQQTPGQGLQFLFEYFSETQRNKGNFPGRFSGRQFSNSRSEMNVSTLELGDSALYLCASSLGRTDTQYFGPGTRLTVL.

Ten or more counts support this clonotype. This chain uses TRBV6-1 with TRBJ2-5, with D possibly being TRBD1 or TRBD2 (5 bases each). Trimming removed 8 bases at V and 0 bases at J, with 13 bases between. Germline CDR1 MNHNS, CDR2 SASEGT. This CDR3 has 14 amino acids. The CDR3 region is CASGDRSNQETQYF. CDR3 DNA: TGTGCCAGCGGGGACCGATCAAACCAAGAGACCCAGTACTTC.

The rearrangement links TRBV27 to TRBJ1-5; unclear D gene. The V end lost 8 bases, the J end lost 1 base, and 15 bases lay between the germline ends. Germline CDR1 MNHEY, CDR2 SMNVEV (reference sequence). CDR3 length: 15 residues. The chain's CDR3 is CASPPSRQSNQPQHF. The CDR3 region has the DNA TGTGCCAGCCCCCCCTCGAGGCAGAGCAATCAGCCCCAGCATTTT.

The table lists this clonotype with a few counts. CDR3 sequence reads: CASSLGSTGAEAFF. In DNA, the CDR3 is TGTGCCAGCAGCTTAGGCAGTACGGGCGCTGAAGCTTTCTTT. The chain employs TRBV11-2 and TRBJ1-1; D gene ambiguous. V was shortened by 1 base and J by 6 bases, with 12 bases between the two germline ends. Germline values: CDR1 SGHAT, CDR2 FQNNGV. The CDR3 consists of 14 residues.

The chain joins TRBV10-3 to TRBJ1-1; D might be TRBD1 (5 bases). Germline lookup yields CDR1 ENHRY and CDR2 SYGVKD. CDR3 length equals 17 residues. V dropped 10 bases and J dropped 8 bases, with 32 bases sitting between them. In DNA, the CDR3 is TGTGCCACCGCCCCGGGGCCTATGTGGGGGACTGCACTCGAAGCTTTCTTT. Amino acids: CATAPGPMWGTALEAFF.

The gene calls are TRBV18 and TRBJ2-7, with 7 bases fitting TRBD2. Germline V gene data show CDR1 as KGHSH and CDR2 as LQKENI. V trimming: 5 bases; J trimming: 6 bases; junction bases outside the gene matches: 7. The CDR3 sequence is 13 residues long. The CDR3, as DNA: TGTGCCAGCTCAGCTCAGCGGGGCTTCGAGCAGTACTTC. Its translation is CASSAQRGFEQYF.

This clonotype was seen a few times. This chain links TRBV11-2 with TRBJ2-5, with D tentatively TRBD1 (6 bases). Trimming stripped 5 bases from V and 5 bases from J, with 18 bases between. This CDR3 is built from 15 residues. CDR1 and CDR2 (germline): SGHAT, FQNNGV. CDR3 nucleotide sequence: TGTGCCAGCAGCAAGGACAGAGAACAAGAGGAGACCCAGTACTTC. This encodes CASSKDREQEETQYF.

CDR3 loop: CASSYNLVELFF. CDR3 bases: TGTGCCAGCAGTTATAATTTGGTGGAGCTGTTTTTT. This chain connects TRBV6-2 or TRBV6-3 to TRBJ2-2; no clear D gene. The CDR3 extends over 12 amino acids. Per the germline V gene, CDR1 is MNHEY and CDR2 is SVGEGT. The ends were cut back, 3 bases at V and 10 bases at J, with 9 bases in the middle.

This clonotype was observed at least ten times. CDR3 bases: TGTGCCAGCAGTTACGCCCAGGGACAGGGGCCCGAAAAACTGTTTTTT. Amino acids: CASSYAQGQGPEKLFF. The chain carries TRBV6-5 and TRBJ1-4; 10 positions match TRBD1. The germline V gene encodes CDR1 MNHEY and CDR2 SVGAGI. The CDR3 loop spans 16 amino acids. With V trimmed by 2 bases and J by 8 bases, 8 bases remained unmatched.

The V gene is TRBV16, the J gene TRBJ2-7, with a possible D match to TRBD1 (6 bases). Looked up from germline, CDR1 is KGHSY and CDR2 is FQNENV. The CDR3 extends over 14 amino acids. The germline V and J ends were trimmed by 1 base and 7 bases, with 14 bases remaining between them. CDR3 residues: CASSQWYRAEEQYF. CDR3 coding DNA: TGTGCCAGCAGCCAATGGTACAGGGCCGAGGAGCAGTACTTC. Looking up the rest from reference TRBV16 and TRBJ2-7 gives the full variable domain: GEEVAQTPKHLVRGEGQKAKLYCAPIKGHSYVFWYQQVLKNEFKFLISFQNENVFDETGMPKERFSAKCLPNSPCSLEIQATKLEDSAVYFCASSQWYRAEEQYFGPGTRLTVT.